These 25 T cell receptor beta chains came from one sample sequenced in a study of beta chain features in type 1 diabetes (dated by TCRdb to between 2017 and 2018). Libraries were constructed by the immunoSEQ multiplex PCR assay. The entire amount of isolated RNA was reverse transcribed using the High Capacity cDNA Reverse Transcription Kit, so the sequenced TCRB transcripts were expressed ones. The clones in this table, taken by TCRdb from immuneACCESS, are in-frame only. Not every clone is retained; where verified, under half of the shortfall comes from an unresolved V gene, and the cause of the rest is unknown. This sample gives about 220,000 clones in total; roughly 11% of them show up just once. Clones ranked in the top ten supply less than 1.5% of the sample. The sample comprised central memory CD4+ T cells from blood. These receptor sequences come from a man aged 18 to 35 in good health.

This clone was observed at least ten times. The chain couples TRBV4-3 to TRBJ2-5, with 9 bases identical to TRBD2. Germline V CDR1 and CDR2: LGHNA, YSLEER. The length of the CDR3 is 17 residues. Germline trimming cut 0 bases from V and 5 bases from J; bases unmatched to any gene: 10. DNA for the CDR3: TGCGCCAGCAGCCAAGAGATCCTAGCGGGATATGGGGAGACCCAGTACTTC. This codes for CASSQEILAGYGETQYF.

This clone was counted only a few times. The V gene is TRBV7-8, the J gene TRBJ2-1, with 11 bases fitting TRBD2. Per the germline V gene, CDR1 is SGHVS and CDR2 is FQNEAQ. V gave up 5 bases and J gave up 6 bases; unmatched junction bases: 9. This CDR3 is built from 16 residues. CDR3 bases: TGTGCCAGCAGCAACCCACTAGCGGGAGCCGTCAATGAGCAGTTCTTC. It translates to CASSNPLAGAVNEQFF.

Many counts were recorded for this clone. CDR3: CASSVLTRNQETQYF. Here the CDR3 DNA reads TGTGCCAGCAGCGTCCTAACTCGAAATCAAGAGACCCAGTACTTC. The J gene is TRBJ2-5, the V gene TRBV2; D unclear. CDR3 length equals 15 residues. V lost 6 bases, J lost 2 bases, and 16 bases lay in between. Germline assignment: CDR1 SNHLY and CDR2 FYNNEI.

This clone was counted only a few times. This chain links TRBV5-1 with TRBJ2-5, with 12 nucleotides matching TRBD2. With V trimmed by 4 bases and J by 4 bases, 8 bases remained unmatched. Germline CDR1 SGHRS, CDR2 YFSETQ. CDR3 length: 16 residues. DNA of the CDR3: TGCGCCAGCAGCCCTGGCGAACTAGCGGGAGGAGAGACCCAGTACTTC. Amino acids: CASSPGELAGGETQYF.

The chain couples TRBV5-4 to TRBJ2-1, with no clear D. The germline V and J ends were trimmed by 0 bases and 4 bases, with 5 bases remaining between them. The CDR3 has 13 amino acids. Germline V gene data show CDR1 as SGHNT and CDR2 as YYREEE (reference sequence). The CDR3 DNA is TGTGCCAGCAGCTTGGAACTTTACAATGAGCAGTTCTTC. Translating gives CASSLELYNEQFF.

This clone appeared a few times. The gene calls are TRBV7-2 and TRBJ2-3; D is undetermined. V was trimmed by 5 bases and J by 4 bases, leaving 10 bases between them. CDR1 and CDR2 from the germline V gene are SGHTA and FQGNSA. This CDR3 contains 13 residues. CDR3 DNA sequence: TGTGCCAGCAGCCCCGGCCGGGCAGATACGCAGTATTTT. Its translation is CASSPGRADTQYF.

This clone came up a few times. In DNA, the CDR3 is TGTGCCAGCAGCTTCATGACTAGCGGGAGCACTGAGCAGTTCTTC. This gives the protein CASSFMTSGSTEQFF. This chain links TRBV11-1 with TRBJ2-1; 12 nucleotides align to TRBD2. This CDR3 contains 15 residues. Germline CDR1 SGHAT, CDR2 FQDESV (reference sequence). Losses at the gene ends were 3 bases for V and 9 bases for J; bases not matched to a gene: 6.

The chain links TRBV19 to TRBJ2-2, with D unclear. The V end lost 9 bases, the J end lost 1 base, and 9 bases lay between the germline ends. The CDR3 is made up of 13 amino acids. Germline CDR1 and CDR2: LNHDA and SQIVND (reference sequence). CDR3 loop: CASHTVNTGELFF. The CDR3 DNA sequence: TGTGCCAGCCATACTGTGAACACCGGGGAGCTGTTTTTT.

The chain couples TRBV30 to TRBJ2-1, with a tentative D call TRBD2 (6 bases). The CDR3 runs 15 residues. Germline V gene lookup returns CDR1 GTSNPN and CDR2 SVGIG (reference sequence). Trimming cost V 2 bases and J 5 bases, with 16 bases left between them. The CDR3 bases are TGTGCCTGGAGTTCCCCCGGGACTCGCAACAATGAGCAGTTCTTC. Translating gives CAWSSPGTRNNEQFF.

Regarding this clone: This likely traces to a read error, being one base from a far larger clone. Other nucleotide sequences from this sample produce the same CDR3. V usage is TRBV11-2 and J usage is TRBJ2-1, with 11 bases aligning to TRBD2. Germline V gene lookup returns CDR1 SGHAT and CDR2 FQNNGV. J lost 4 bases, V lost 4 bases, and 3 bases had no gene match. This CDR3 has 15 amino acids. The CDR3 loop is CASSSGLAGYNEQFF. The CDR3 nucleotides read TGTGCCAGCAGCTCTGGACTAGCGGGTTACAATGAGCAGTTCTTC.

The chain carries TRBV4-3 and TRBJ2-6, with a tentative D call TRBD2 (5 bases). Germline V gives CDR1 LGHNA, CDR2 YSLEER. Between the trimmed V and J ends, which lost 0 bases and 4 bases, there was a span of 19 bases. This CDR3 comprises 19 residues. This CDR3 reads CASSQDRLAELVGANVLTF. CDR3 sequence (DNA): TGCGCCAGCAGCCAAGATCGATTGGCCGAACTAGTAGGGGCCAACGTCCTGACTTTC.

The chain recombines TRBV6-4 with TRBJ2-1; 7 nucleotides line up with TRBD2. This CDR3 comprises 16 residues. Germline trimming cut 1 base from V and 4 bases from J; bases unmatched to any gene: 7. Germline V gene lookup returns CDR1 MRHNA and CDR2 SNTAGT. The CDR3 reads CASSDWAGVAYNEQFF. CDR3 sequence (DNA): TGTGCCAGCAGTGACTGGGCGGGAGTGGCGTACAATGAGCAGTTCTTC.

This clone has a handful of counts. The same CDR3 also results from other DNA sequences found in this sample. V gene TRBV7-2 combines with J gene TRBJ2-7; 9 nucleotides align to TRBD2. Germline CDR1 SGHTA, CDR2 FQGNSA. With V trimmed by 5 bases and J by 1 base, 6 bases remained unmatched. CDR3 length: 15 residues. The CDR3 region has the DNA TGTGCCAGCAGCCTGACTAGCGGATCGTCCTACGAGCAGTACTTC. Protein: CASSLTSGSSYEQYF.

This clone showed up just once. The CDR3 DNA is TGTGCCACAGCGAATCAGGGCGCAGATACGCAGTATTTT. This translates into CATANQGADTQYF. The gene calls are TRBV5-4 and TRBJ2-3, with a possible D match to TRBD1 (5 bases). V lost 9 bases to trimming and J lost 4 bases, with 15 bases between them. CDR3 length: 13 amino acids. Germline lookup yields CDR1 SGHNT and CDR2 YYREEE (reference sequence).

Ten or more counts support this clone. The chain carries TRBV28 and TRBJ1-4; D is unresolved. CDR3 length: 14 amino acids. The germline CDR1 and CDR2 sequences are MDHEN and SYDVKM. V was trimmed by 8 bases and J by 0 bases, leaving 10 bases between them. The CDR3 DNA follows: TGTGCCAGCGGAGTGGGAGCAACTAATGAAAAACTGTTTTTT. It yields the protein CASGVGATNEKLFF.

The sample holds a few counts of this clone. The chain couples TRBV27 to TRBJ1-1; tentatively, D is TRBD1 (6 bases). Trimming pared 5 bases from V and 1 base from J, leaving 14 bases between. The CDR3 is 15 amino acids. Germline V gene sequence: CDR1 MNHEY, CDR2 SMNVEV (reference sequence). CDR3 in DNA: TGTGCCAGCAGTCCGCCGGGACACCGGAACACTGAAGCTTTCTTT. Its translation: CASSPPGHRNTEAFF.

The table lists this clone with a few counts. V usage is TRBV9 and J usage is TRBJ1-1; D not resolved. V lost 0 bases, J lost 2 bases, and 5 bases lay in between. The CDR3 consists of 13 residues. Germline CDR1 is SGDLS and CDR2 is YYNGEE. CDR3 nucleotide sequence: TGTGCCAGCAGCGTAGAGGGTAACACTGAAGCTTTCTTT. Residues: CASSVEGNTEAFF.

There are a few counts of this clone. V and J are TRBV4-1 and TRBJ1-1; D not resolved. Germline V CDR1 and CDR2: MGHRA, YSYEKL. V lost 8 bases and J lost 1, with 11 bases in between. The CDR3 is made up of 13 amino acids. CDR3 in amino acids: CASRRSRNTEAFF. CDR3 bases: TGCGCCAGCCGCAGATCCCGGAACACTGAAGCTTTCTTT.

The chain links TRBV2 to TRBJ2-7, with D uncertain. V was pared by 5 bases and J by 2 bases, with 10 bases between. The CDR3 length is 13 residues. Germline CDR1 is SNHLY and CDR2 is FYNNEI. CDR3: CASSLLLTYEQYF. In DNA form, the CDR3 reads TGTGCCAGCAGTCTTCTCCTAACCTACGAGCAGTACTTC. The full variable domain, with the rest looked up from reference TRBV2 and TRBJ2-7, is EPEVTQTPSHQVTQMGQEVILRCVPISNHLYFYWYRQILGQKVEFLVSFYNNEISEKSEIFDDQFSVERPDGSNFTLKIRSTKLEDSAMYFCASSLLLTYEQYFGPGTRLTVT.

Only a few counts were recorded for this clone. This chain joins TRBV4-2 and TRBJ1-4, with D unresolved. V was shortened by 0 bases and J by 14 bases, with 19 bases between the two germline ends. CDR3 length: 15 residues. The germline V gene has CDR1 LGHNA and CDR2 YNFKEQ. CDR3 nucleotide sequence: TGTGCCAGCAGCCAAGATGCAGACGTCCGTCGGTACCTGTTTTTT. Its translation: CASSQDADVRRYLFF.

This clone occurred a few times. The chain recombines TRBV13 with TRBJ2-4, with D possibly being TRBD2 (5 bases). V shed 5 bases and J shed 6 bases, with 17 bases lying between them. CDR1 is PRHDT and CDR2 is FYEKMQ in the germline V gene (reference sequence). This CDR3 comprises 15 residues. The CDR3 sequence is CASSRMGSGGNIQYF. Here the CDR3 DNA reads TGTGCCAGCAGCCGGATGGGGAGCGGCGGAAACATTCAGTACTTC.

The sample holds a few counts of this clone. The chain employs TRBV7-6 and TRBJ2-4; weak D call: TRBD2 (6 bases). Deletions cut 5 bases from V and 0 bases from J, with 11 bases between. The CDR3 sequence is 15 residues long. Germline CDR1 SGHVS, CDR2 FNYEAQ. In DNA form, the CDR3 reads TGTGCCAGCAGCCCCACGGGGGTAGCCAAAAACATTCAGTACTTC. Residues: CASSPTGVAKNIQYF.

This clone was picked up many times. This same CDR3 is encoded by further DNA sequences in the sample. The chain links TRBV7-9 to TRBJ2-1, with 8 bases aligning to TRBD2. The CDR3 is made up of 16 amino acids. Germline V CDR1 and CDR2: SEHNR, FQNEAQ (reference sequence). The J segment lost 2 bases and the V segment lost 0 bases, leaving 3 bases of the junction unmatched. The CDR3 protein is CASSLALAGTYNEQFF. DNA of the CDR3: TGTGCCAGCAGCTTAGCGTTAGCGGGAACCTACAATGAGCAGTTCTTC.

There are a few counts of this clone. The chain has TRBV6-1 and TRBJ2-2; D is unclear. Trimming took 4 bases from V and 7 from J, leaving 10 bases between them. CDR1 and CDR2 from the germline V gene are MNHNS and SASEGT. The CDR3 has 13 amino acids. CDR3 amino acids: CASSGVWGGELFF. CDR3 coding DNA: TGTGCCAGCAGTGGAGTCTGGGGCGGGGAGCTGTTTTTT.

J is TRBJ2-7 and V is TRBV29-1; D call uncertain. The CDR3 is made up of 13 amino acids. The germline V and J ends were trimmed by 4 bases and 4 bases, with 14 bases remaining between them. Per the germline V gene, CDR1 is SQVTM and CDR2 is ANQGSEA. CDR3 loop: CSVGQPPGYEQYF. The CDR3 nucleotides read TGCAGCGTTGGCCAACCCCCCGGATACGAGCAGTACTTC.